The entry that follows covers one T cell receptor (beta chain) sequence. Its antigen is not known. The study included ophthalmopathy patients with Clinical Activity Score at least 3, NOSPECS grade at least 4 and duration under 3 months. Exclusion followed for patients with uncontrolled infection, other autoimmune disease, pregnancy or lactation. Fresh 10 ml peripheral blood yielded PBMCs. These data come from a study of T cells in Graves' hyperthyroidism and ophthalmopathy. Study conclusions and caveats: Also found in blood were most expanded thyroid clonotypes above 0.001.

Amplification of TCR beta CDR3 regions used RNA as the template. HTBI primers were employed in a first-round RT-PCR of the TCR CDR3. Via MiXCR, TCRdb re-called the multiplex PCR reads, giving one row per CDR3 protein. The sample contains 300,000 to 400,000 distinct CDR3 sequences, roughly 15% of which appear only once. V shed 0 bases and J shed 3 bases, with 9 bases lying between them. This CDR3 is built from 14 residues. Germline V gives CDR1 DFQATT, CDR2 SNEGSKA (reference sequence). The genes are TRBV20-1 and TRBJ1-5; D not resolved. Source material: blood. The sequence derives from a woman under 40 with Graves' ophthalmopathy. DNA of the CDR3: TGCAGTGCTAGAGATAGGCAGATCAATCAGCCCCAGCATTTT. As protein: CSARDRQINQPQHF.